What follows is one T cell receptor (beta chain) and its context. This specimen belongs to a study of shared clonotypes between healthy human individuals. Generated by immunoSEQ multiplex PCR, the TCRdb table keeps only in-frame clones and is missing some. The sample yields 1.5 million to 1.9 million clones, nearly 99% seen once. The junction had 7 bases not matched to a gene; V was cut back by 8 bases and J by 0 bases. The CDR3 is made up of 15 amino acids. Germline CDR1 is SGHRS and CDR2 is YFSETQ. The sequenced sample consisted of naive CD4+ T cells sorted from blood. Subset in this sample: CD45RA+ positively selected. The chain links TRBV5-1 to TRBJ2-1; 8 bases line up with TRBD2. The TCR comes from a man younger than 45 in good health. The CDR3 reads CASSGGTSSYNEQFF. The CDR3 region has the DNA TGCGCCAGTTCGGGAGGGACGAGCTCCTACAATGAGCAGTTCTTC.